Listed below are T cell receptor beta chains from one sample, sequenced in a study of cytomegalovirus exposure and HLA in healthy donors. Sequenced by immunoSEQ multiplex PCR; TCRdb stores in-frame clones only, minus some. The sample includes more than 90,000 clones, 75% of them seen just once. The sample consisted of PBMCs. The receptors shown here come from a man aged 50-59 years in good health and CMV-seronegative. Each CDR3 is given without its conserved first and last residue.

>TRBJ1-2|TRBV7-6
ASSLDGGRYGYT
>TRBJ2-5|TRBV18
ASSPVSGSQETQY
>TRBJ2-3|TRBV6-5
ASSYGGTSTDTQY
>TRBJ2-2|TRBV21-1
ASSSLDSFFVNTGELF
>TRBJ2-7|TRBV4-2
ASSQDFRRDRGHNEQY
>TRBJ2-1|TRBV28
ASKTSAGVNEQF
>TRBJ1-2|TRBV7-2
ASSPLRSRLSYGYT
>TRBJ2-1|TRBV7-9
ASSLNTGGADEQF
>TRBJ2-3|TRBV19
ASRASGVSSTDTQY
>TRBJ2-2|TRBV4-2
ASSGGRFTGELF
>TRBJ2-5|TRBV2
ASSVRETQY
>TRBJ2-7|TRBV2
AGGKQGRHEQY
>TRBJ2-1|TRBV6-5
ASSSPQAGVSYEQF
>TRBJ2-3|TRBV5-1
ASSLQGASTDTQY
>TRBJ1-1|TRBV5-1
ASSRNRDDTEAF
>TRBJ2-2|TRBV7-3
ASSSATGPGELF
>TRBJ1-6|TRBV2
ASKRVRSYNSPLH
>TRBJ2-3|TRBV6-5
ASSYKQGIYTQY
>TRBJ2-7|TRBV7-2
ASSLARVRYEQY
>TRBJ2-2|TRBV30
AFTTGGRHRGAV
>TRBJ2-3|TRBV2
ASSPIGLSSTDTQY
>TRBJ2-7|TRBV2
ASSGSRTSGRSTPNSEQY
>TRBJ1-4|TRBV18
ASSPDRDEKLF
>TRBJ2-3|TRBV7-6
ASSLARQGGTDTQY
>TRBJ2-7|TRBV6-1
ASSDRLSYEQY
>TRBJ1-6|TRBV14
ASSEDSNSPLH
>TRBJ2-2|TRBV4-2
ASSQAGSGELF
>TRBJ1-3|TRBV18
ASSRTGDLNTIY
>TRBJ1-1|TRBV19
ASSIGTRVGNTEAF
>TRBJ1-5|TRBV30
AWSLRGRGNQPQH
>TRBJ2-2|TRBV2
ASSVSGSNTGELF
>TRBJ1-2|TRBV5-4
ASSLEQGHYGYT
>TRBJ1-6|TRBV5-1
ASSGDGTGSSPLH
>TRBJ2-7|TRBV9
ASGRLDTFGEQY
>TRBJ1-5|TRBV6-1
ASTDPGSNQPQH
>TRBJ1-5|TRBV5-6
ASSLAGGNQPQH
>TRBJ2-7|TRBV6-5
ASREEAVHEQY
>TRBJ2-5|TRBV5-4
ASSMSQGGAQETQY
>TRBJ1-5|TRBV6-1
ATRGGTYSNQPQH
>TRBJ2-6|TRBV10-3
AISDVSGANVLT
>TRBJ1-1|TRBV9
ASSARIGGGAF
>TRBJ2-2|TRBV19
ASSMAGAGHTGELF
>TRBJ2-7|TRBV7-8
ASSLGAYEQY
>TRBJ1-4|TRBV2
ASSEGDEGEKLF
>TRBJ2-1|TRBV29-1
SVGTPELNNEQF
>TRBJ2-3|TRBV28
ASSRLAGGSDTQY
>TRBJ2-1|TRBV4-1
ASSQASYNEQF
>TRBJ2-1|TRBV5-1
ASSLGGQGDEQF
>TRBJ1-5|TRBV2
ASSANRARGSNQPQH
>TRBJ2-7|TRBV7-9
ASSLWTGVSYEQY
>TRBJ2-5|TRBV18
ASPTGGGYSIQETQY
>TRBJ2-5|TRBV5-1
ASSLQIAGGGETQY
>TRBJ1-1|TRBV15
ATSFTGESEAF
>TRBJ1-2|TRBV18
ASSPQSTQDYGYT